This is a list of T cell receptor beta chains from one sample in a study of blood T cell repertoires in COVID-19. The repertoire was sequenced with immunoSEQ multiplex PCR; TCRdb's copy has only in-frame clones and lacks some. The data contain about 39,000 clones, roughly 87% of them seen just once; the ten biggest clones take up roughly a fifth. The sample taken for sequencing was peripheral blood. Source of these receptors: a man between 60 and 70 years old with acute or convalescent COVID-19. Each CDR3 is given with its conserved first and last residue. The D gene is left open where the match is weak. The listing skips clone size in some rows; elsewhere it reads once, few, many or a size class.

size: -; J: TRBJ2-2; D: TRBD1; V: TRBV5-1; CDR3: CASTDRGRTGELFF; DNA: TGCGCCAGCACAGACAGGGGGCGCACCGGGGAGCTGTTTTTT
size: -; J: TRBJ2-1; D: TRBD2; V: TRBV9; CDR3: CASSVVGTSSYNEQFF; DNA: TGTGCCAGCAGCGTTGTGGGGACTAGCAGTTACAATGAGCAGTTCTTC
size: -; J: TRBJ1-4; D: -; V: TRBV10-1; CDR3: CASSKQGVNEKLFF; DNA: TGCGCCAGCAGTAAACAGGGAGTTAATGAAAAACTGTTTTTT
size: -; J: TRBJ2-1; D: -; V: TRBV5-1; CDR3: CASSQTDNEQFF; DNA: TGCGCCAGCAGCCAGACAGACAATGAGCAGTTCTTC
size: -; J: TRBJ2-7; D: -; V: TRBV19; CDR3: CASSMKGGFYEQYF; DNA: TGTGCCAGTAGTATGAAGGGAGGATTCTACGAGCAGTACTTC
size: -; J: TRBJ2-1; D: TRBD2; V: TRBV29-1; CDR3: CSGELAGWSSYNEQFF; DNA: TGCAGCGGAGAACTAGCGGGTTGGAGCTCCTACAATGAGCAGTTCTTC
size: -; J: TRBJ2-3; D: -; V: TRBV6-1; CDR3: CASSDRQASDTQYF; DNA: TGTGCCAGCAGTGATCGTCAGGCCTCAGATACGCAGTATTTT
size: -; J: TRBJ1-1; D: -; V: TRBV7-8; CDR3: CASSSTVFPPKNTEAFF; DNA: TGTGCCAGCAGCTCGACAGTGTTCCCCCCGAAGAACACTGAAGCTTTCTTT
size: -; J: TRBJ2-1; D: TRBD2; V: TRBV14; CDR3: CASSQYQTSGRTEQFF; DNA: TGTGCCAGCAGCCAATATCAGACTAGCGGGAGAACTGAGCAGTTCTTC
size: -; J: TRBJ2-1; D: TRBD2; V: TRBV6-1; CDR3: CASSVGMLGLAGRSYNEQFF; DNA: TGTGCCAGCAGTGTGGGCATGTTGGGACTAGCGGGACGGTCCTACAATGAGCAGTTCTTC
size: -; J: TRBJ2-1; D: -; V: TRBV19; CDR3: CASNPGQLYNEQFF; DNA: TGTGCCAGTAATCCAGGACAACTGTACAATGAGCAGTTCTTC
size: -; J: TRBJ1-1; D: TRBD1; V: TRBV3-1/TRBV3-2; CDR3: CASSHPGTGWTEAFF; DNA: TGTGCCAGCAGCCATCCCGGGACAGGGTGGACTGAAGCTTTCTTT
size: once; J: TRBJ2-5; D: TRBD2; V: TRBV2; CDR3: CASSRTSGSIETQYF; DNA: TGTGCCAGCAGTAGGACTAGCGGGAGTATCGAGACCCAGTACTTC
size: -; J: TRBJ1-3; D: TRBD1; V: TRBV14; CDR3: CASSHPGQGTGNTIYF; DNA: TGTGCCAGCAGCCACCCGGGACAGGGCACTGGAAACACCATATATTTT
size: -; J: TRBJ2-2; D: -; V: TRBV10-1; CDR3: CASSGPGELFF; DNA: TGCGCCAGCTCAGGGCCCGGGGAGCTGTTTTTT
size: -; J: TRBJ2-2; D: -; V: TRBV4-1; CDR3: CASSLSGSGSGTGELFF; DNA: TGCGCCAGCAGCCTCTCCGGATCAGGGTCAGGGACCGGGGAGCTGTTTTTT
size: -; J: TRBJ1-2; D: TRBD1; V: TRBV28; CDR3: CASSLDRIYGYTF; DNA: TGTGCCAGCAGTTTGGACAGGATCTATGGCTACACCTTC
size: -; J: TRBJ2-1; D: TRBD1; V: TRBV27; CDR3: CASSYRGPTHNEQFF; DNA: TGTGCCAGCAGTTACAGGGGGCCCACACACAATGAGCAGTTCTTC
size: -; J: TRBJ2-7; D: -; V: TRBV18; CDR3: CASSPPSAHYEQYF; DNA: TGTGCCAGCTCACCACCAAGCGCCCACTACGAGCAGTACTTC
size: once; J: TRBJ2-3; D: -; V: TRBV10-3; CDR3: CAISEGNRLTDTQYF; DNA: TGTGCCATCAGTGAGGGAAACAGGCTCACAGATACGCAGTATTTT
size: -; J: TRBJ2-1; D: TRBD2; V: TRBV9; CDR3: CASSVEIAGGGVNEQFF; DNA: TGTGCCAGCAGCGTAGAGATAGCGGGAGGGGGGGTGAATGAGCAGTTCTTC
size: -; J: TRBJ1-4; D: -; V: TRBV18; CDR3: CASSPVRATNEKLFF; DNA: TGTGCCAGCTCACCAGTCAGGGCAACTAATGAAAAACTGTTTTTT
size: -; J: TRBJ1-5; D: TRBD1; V: TRBV28; CDR3: CASSYRGMSNQPQHF; DNA: TGTGCCAGCAGTTACAGGGGGATGAGCAATCAGCCCCAGCATTTT
size: -; J: TRBJ2-5; D: -; V: TRBV5-1; CDR3: CASSPTTAEETQYF; DNA: TGCGCCAGCAGCCCGACCACAGCAGAAGAGACCCAGTACTTC
size: -; J: TRBJ1-5; D: -; V: TRBV6-5; CDR3: CASRFVPGDQPQHF; DNA: TGTGCCAGCAGATTTGTCCCGGGGGATCAGCCCCAGCATTTT
size: -; J: TRBJ2-5; D: TRBD2; V: TRBV7-7; CDR3: CASSLLAAGETQYF; DNA: TGTGCTAGCAGTCTCCTAGCGGCGGGAGAGACCCAGTACTTC
size: -; J: TRBJ1-5; D: -; V: TRBV3-1/TRBV3-2; CDR3: CASSQEPSTHSNQPQHF; DNA: TGTGCCAGCAGCCAAGAACCCAGTACCCATAGCAATCAGCCCCAGCATTTT
size: -; J: TRBJ1-2; D: -; V: TRBV4-2; CDR3: CASSRESGATNYGYTF; DNA: TGTGCCAGCAGCCGAGAGTCAGGGGCGACTAACTATGGCTACACCTTC
size: once; J: TRBJ2-3; D: -; V: TRBV5-4; CDR3: CASSLQRGSTDTQYF; DNA: TGTGCCAGCAGCTTACAACGGGGGAGCACAGATACGCAGTATTTT
size: -; J: TRBJ2-1; D: TRBD2; V: TRBV2; CDR3: CASSSGPSNEQFF; DNA: TGTGCCAGTTCTAGCGGGCCTTCCAATGAGCAGTTCTTC
size: -; J: TRBJ2-1; D: -; V: TRBV27; CDR3: CASSLTGRDEQFF; DNA: TGTGCCAGCAGTCTCACAGGGAGGGATGAGCAGTTCTTC
size: -; J: TRBJ1-3; D: -; V: TRBV5-1; CDR3: CASSPRLGRGSGNTIYF; DNA: TGCGCCAGCAGCCCCCGCCTGGGTCGGGGCTCTGGAAACACCATATATTTT
size: -; J: TRBJ1-3; D: TRBD1; V: TRBV11-3; CDR3: CASSLDGPLRTGTGNTIYF; DNA: TGTGCCAGCAGCTTAGATGGACCCCTCCGGACAGGGACTGGAAACACCATATATTTT
size: -; J: TRBJ1-5; D: -; V: TRBV30; CDR3: CAWGPRGINQPQHF; DNA: TGTGCCTGGGGACCGAGGGGGATCAATCAGCCCCAGCATTTT
size: -; J: TRBJ1-1; D: -; V: TRBV5-8; CDR3: CASSGTGWGGTEAFF; DNA: TGTGCCAGCAGCGGAACGGGGTGGGGAGGCACTGAAGCTTTCTTT
size: -; J: TRBJ2-3; D: TRBD1; V: TRBV4-3; CDR3: CASSQNIPGQGTDTQYF; DNA: TGCGCCAGCAGCCAAAATATTCCGGGACAGGGCACAGATACGCAGTATTTT
size: -; J: TRBJ1-1; D: -; V: TRBV5-1; CDR3: CASSQLVATEAFF; DNA: TGCGCCAGCAGCCAGTTGGTGGCCACTGAAGCTTTCTTT
size: -; J: TRBJ1-1; D: TRBD1; V: TRBV2; CDR3: CASGRGQYGTEAFF; DNA: TGTGCCAGCGGCAGGGGGCAATATGGAACTGAAGCTTTCTTT
size: -; J: TRBJ1-1; D: TRBD1; V: TRBV29-1; CDR3: CSVKDRTNTEAFF; DNA: TGCAGCGTTAAGGACAGGACGAACACTGAAGCTTTCTTT
size: -; J: TRBJ1-5; D: TRBD1; V: TRBV5-1; CDR3: CASSFWTGADQPQHF; DNA: TGCGCCAGCAGCTTTTGGACAGGGGCGGATCAGCCCCAGCATTTT
size: -; J: TRBJ1-3; D: -; V: TRBV6-2/TRBV6-3; CDR3: CASSYEGRNTIYF; DNA: TGTGCCAGCAGTTACGAGGGAAGAAACACCATATATTTT
size: few; J: TRBJ2-5; D: TRBD2; V: TRBV2; CDR3: CASMGLAGQETQYF; DNA: TGTGCCAGCATGGGACTAGCGGGACAAGAGACCCAGTACTTC
size: once; J: TRBJ2-3; D: -; V: TRBV10-1; CDR3: CASTDTDTQYF; DNA: TGCGCCAGCACAGACACAGATACGCAGTATTTT
size: -; J: TRBJ1-2; D: TRBD1; V: TRBV6-5; CDR3: CASSLTGVGYGYTF; DNA: TGTGCCAGCAGCCTGACAGGGGTCGGCTATGGCTACACCTTC
size: -; J: TRBJ2-3; D: TRBD2; V: TRBV5-1; CDR3: CASSLEGGSRTDTQYF; DNA: TGCGCCAGCAGCTTGGAGGGCGGGAGCCGCACAGATACGCAGTATTTT
size: -; J: TRBJ2-7; D: TRBD1; V: TRBV7-9; CDR3: CASSLPQGVRQYF; DNA: TGTGCCAGCAGCCTCCCCCAGGGGGTGCGGCAGTACTTC
size: -; J: TRBJ2-5; D: -; V: TRBV5-1; CDR3: CASSLRETQYF; DNA: TGCGCCAGCAGCCTCCGGGAGACCCAGTACTTC
size: -; J: TRBJ1-5; D: -; V: TRBV7-9; CDR3: CASSPSNNQQPQHF; DNA: TGTGCCAGCAGCCCCTCGAACAATCAGCAGCCCCAGCATTTT
size: -; J: TRBJ2-2; D: -; V: TRBV28; CDR3: CASSKQGIGELFF; DNA: TGTGCCAGCAGTAAACAGGGTATCGGGGAGCTGTTTTTT
size: once; J: TRBJ2-1; D: -; V: TRBV30; CDR3: CAWSVQNEQFF; DNA: TGTGCCTGGAGTGTACAGAATGAGCAGTTCTTC
size: -; J: TRBJ2-5; D: -; V: TRBV29-1; CDR3: CSVDRGSQETQYF; DNA: TGCAGCGTTGATCGGGGGAGCCAAGAGACCCAGTACTTC